The subject of this entry is one TCR beta chain. The V segment lost 4 bases and the J segment 6 bases; nucleotides outside the gene matches: 3. The CDR3 covers 13 residues. Germline CDR1 SQVTM, CDR2 ANQGSEA. This sample was included in a study of T cell changes during pregnancy in multiple sclerosis. Generated by immunoSEQ multiplex PCR, the TCRdb table keeps only in-frame clones and is missing some. This table holds approximately 49,000 clones, 80% to 95% found once. The sample in question was peripheral blood, obtained after pregnancy. This TCR came from a female donor with multiple sclerosis, enrolled in a pregnancy study. This chain uses TRBV29-1 with TRBJ2-2; 9 bases match TRBD2. CDR3 region: CSVVAGGPGELFF. In nucleotides, the CDR3 is TGCAGCGTTGTGGCGGGGGGGCCCGGGGAGCTGTTTTTT.